The present T cell receptor beta chain was sequenced within a study of IL-17A CD8 T cells in psoriatic arthritis synovium. Context from the whole study: The goal of the study was to characterize the phenotype, molecular profile and function of synovial IL-17A+CD8+ T cells in the pathogenesis of psoriatic arthritis. Paper-wide results and their limitations: TCR sequencing covered only three patients, which the authors acknowledged as a limited sample size. Because no psoriatic arthritis synovial tissue samples were available, cells were taken from synovial fluid instead of synovial tissue. Morisita overlap indices above 0.9 were seen in a couple of patients because many Tc17 clones were shared with the synovial Tc1 population. Some individual clones occupied over 4% of the repertoire, though most synovial CD8+ subsets remained polyclonal. In psoriatic arthritis, TCRbeta sequencing revealed that synovial Tc17 cells were polyclonal (median clonality around 0.08).

After DNA extraction (Qiagen), TCRbeta V-D-J rearrangements were amplified in a bias-controlled manner and then sequenced at high throughput (immunoSEQ; Adaptive Biotech). The study's processing was this. The immunoSEQ Analyzer platform was used to analyze productive sequences at the sequence level. Clonality was calculated as 1 minus Pielou's evenness, with values from 0 (highly polyclonal) to 1 (monoclonal). The Morisita index, ranging from 0 (no similarity) to 1 (complete similarity), was used to quantify repertoire overlap between subsets. The clones in this table, taken by TCRdb from immuneACCESS, are in-frame only. Not every clone is retained; where verified, under half of the shortfall comes from an unresolved V gene, and the cause of the rest is unknown. From that table come the V and J calls and clone size; the DNA was used to work out D and trimming. The sample table contains 1,000 to 1,500 clones; only one count was recorded for about three quarters of them. The ten largest make up 12% to 15% of the sample.

The V end gives up 3 bases and the J end 6 bases, leaving 9 bases in the junction not matched to a gene. CDR1 SEHNR and CDR2 FQNEAQ were looked up in the germline V gene (reference sequence). The CDR3 contains 15 residues, cysteine and phenylalanine counted. CDR3 DNA only is kept here, 45 bases in frame from base 1. This clone was found once. The clone's antigen remains unknown. Base-call qualities are not available, and no considerably larger clone is one nucleotide away. CD3+ T cells, isolated magnetically, got roughly 1.4 hours of stimulation with PMA and ionomycin and were then labeled using IL-17A and IFNgamma cytokine secretion assays. Synovial fluid effusions were aspirated from actively inflamed joints of psoriatic arthritis patients. For each patient, synovial fluid served as the source from which three memory CD8+ T cell populations were isolated by sorting: Tc1 cells (IL-17A-IFNgamma+), Tc17 cells (IL-17A+) and the bulk memory fraction, allowing their TCR repertoires to be compared. Psoriatic arthritis patients met the Classification of Psoriatic Arthritis Study Group (CASPAR) criteria. Cytokine-secreting cells were counterstained with viability dye and anti-CD3, CD8, CD14 and CD4 antibodies and sorted on a BD FACSAria. In three patients with psoriatic arthritis, sorted CD8+ T cell subsets from synovial fluid were put through TCRbeta sequencing. Synovial fluid mononuclear cells were isolated with Lymphoprep and cryopreserved in liquid nitrogen before use. Cryopreservation medium contained around 47% fetal calf serum and around 9.7% dimethyl sulfoxide.

Sequencing was carried out using IL-17A+ (IFN-gamma+/-) memory CD8+ T cells from synovial fluid. The cell subset or site label for this specimen denotes: IL-17A+IFNgamma+/- memory CD8+ (Tc17) cells. The TCR sequence derives from a human donor with psoriatic arthritis. The chain uses TRBV7-9 and TRBJ2-3; 7 central bases correspond to TRBD2. Here is the DNA: TGTGCCAGCAGCTTCGTTAGGAGCGGGGCTGATACGCAGTATTTT. This sequence encodes CASSFVRSGADTQYF. Reference TRBV7-9 and TRBJ2-3 genes cover what lies past the CDR3, so the full variable domain is DTGVSQNPRHKITKRGQNVTFRCDPISEHNRLYWYRQTLGQGPEFLTYFQNEAQLEKSRLLSDRFSAERPKGSFSTLEIQRTEQGDSAMYLCASSFVRSGADTQYFGPGTRLTVL.